The present T cell receptor beta chain was sequenced within a study of cytomegalovirus exposure and HLA in healthy donors. Study-wide findings and caveats: When a later analysis was performed, an Asian-associated ancestry cluster reportedly had fewer N-insertions than the approximately 680-donor mean. Analysis performed later found more than 15,000 TCR beta sequences associated with HLA alleles at 0.05 false discovery rate. Earlier analysis looked at TCR beta V segments, and most were productive about 87% or about 30% of the time. Information on immune exposure was restricted to one variable (CMV serostatus).

A multiplex PCR was run with 60 Vbeta primers and 13 Jbeta primers. TCRdb keeps only in-frame clones here, not all; method: immunoSEQ multiplex PCR. The table lists approximately 90,000 clones, about 78% of them singletons, with about 3.5% in the top ten. Notes on this clone: The antigen is undetermined.

Sequenced: PBMCs. The source of this sequence is a man aged 35 to 55 in good health and CMV-seronegative.

CDR3 sequence (DNA): TGCGCCAGCAGCGGGACAGGAGACTATGGCTACACCTTC. Its translation is CASSGTGDYGYTF. The rearrangement joins TRBV10-2 to TRBJ1-2; the match to TRBD1 covers 8 bases. The CDR3 runs to 13 residues. V trimming: 6 bases; J trimming: 3 bases; junction bases outside the gene matches: 3. In germline, CDR1 is WSHSY, CDR2 SAAADI.